This T cell receptor beta chain was retrieved from a study of early T cells in non-severe SARS-CoV-2 infection. TCRdb re-analysed the 5' RACE reads in MiXCR, keeping a single row per CDR3 protein. The sample gives about 55,000 distinct CDR3 sequences, around 12% of which show up once; under 4% is in the top ten. The CDR3 is 14 residues long. V lost 5 bases and J lost 4; bases outside the gene matches: 5. Germline CDR1 and CDR2: LGHNA and YNFKEQ. Sequencing input: whole blood. V usage is TRBV4-2 and J usage is TRBJ2-1; TRBD2 matches at 7 bases. This TCR was sampled from an adult who was a healthcare worker with PCR-confirmed SARS-CoV-2 infection or an uninfected control (not recorded which). This chain's CDR3 is CASSGGDSYNEQFF. The CDR3 nucleotides read TGTGCCAGCAGCGGGGGGGATAGTTACAATGAGCAGTTCTTC.